The 3 T cell receptor beta chains below come from one sample, sequenced in a study of tissue T cells after allogeneic stem cell transplantation. The sample's time point: mouse harvest day 14 after allogeneic transplant. Mouse grafts combined 10^7 T-cell-depleted bone marrow cells with 10^6 splenic CD5+ T cells. Produced via immunoSEQ multiplex PCR; TCRdb's table is partial and in-frame only. The sample carries just over 3,000 clones, around 43% recorded once. The sample comprised gut tissue. The origin of the receptors is a female BALB/c mouse given C57BL/6 T cells with graft-versus-host disease after an allogeneic hematopoietic cell transplant.

This clone was seen more than once but under ten times. These gene names are mouse names. The read is 1 residue too short to cover the CDR3 end, so that end is filled in from the germline J gene. V and J are TRBV19 and TRBJ2-2, with 11 nucleotides matching TRBD1. The germline CDR1 and CDR2 sequences are FNHDT and SITEND (reference sequence). This CDR3 is built from 14 residues. Unmatched junction bases numbered 3, after V lost 7 bases and J lost 4 bases. The sequenced CDR3 bases are TGTGCCAGCGGACAGGGGGCGGCCACCGGGCAGCTCTAC. Its protein product is CASGQGAATGQLY. The whole CDR3 is CASGQGAATGQLYF.

This clone appeared once. Each gene name is a mouse one. CDR3: CASSLSDRENTLYF. The DNA read from the CDR3 is TGTGCCAGCAGTCTGTCCGACAGGGAAAACACCTTGTAC. V usage is TRBV26 and J usage is TRBJ2-4, with TRBD1 identical over 7 bases. Coverage ceases 1 residue before the CDR3 finishes, and the germline J gene fills in the end. The CDR3 contains 14 residues. Germline V lookup: CDR1 KGHPV, CDR2 FQNQEV (reference sequence). After removal of 0 bases from V and 4 bases from J, the junction contained 1 base not matched to a gene.

As concerns this clone: All gene names here are mouse names. The DNA ends 1 residue before the CDR3 does, and the rest of the CDR3 is filled in from the germline J gene. The rearrangement links TRBV19 to TRBJ2-1, with TRBD1 identical over 10 bases. The CDR3 totals 15 residues. Germline trimming cut 5 bases from V and 4 bases from J; bases unmatched to any gene: 6. Germline CDR1 reads FNHDT; CDR2 reads SITEND (reference sequence). CDR3 protein: CASSPDRGRYAEQFF. The DNA read from the CDR3 is TGTGCCAGCAGCCCCGACAGGGGGCGTTATGCTGAGCAGTTC.